The 32 T cell receptor beta chains listed next were all sequenced from one sample in a study of long-term antiretroviral therapy in people with HIV. The libraries were made with immunoSEQ v3.0 at survey level. Produced via immunoSEQ multiplex PCR; TCRdb's table is partial and in-frame only. Among some 31,000 clones listed, approximately 97% were seen once. The sequenced sample was unsorted PBMCs, obtained 6.9 years after starting antiretroviral therapy. These receptors all come from a man between 25 and 39 years old with HIV.

The V call is TRBV27, the J call TRBJ2-7, with a weak D call TRBD2 (5 bases). CDR3 length: 13 amino acids. The V gene lost 3 bases and the J gene lost 6 bases, with 12 bases spanning the gap. In germline, CDR1 is MNHEY, CDR2 SMNVEV (reference sequence). CDR3 sequence: CASSFGGPGEQYF. CDR3 bases: TGTGCCAGCAGTTTCGGCGGGCCGGGCGAGCAGTACTTC.

The chain recombines TRBV5-1 with TRBJ2-7, with D unclear. Trimming removed 3 bases from V and 2 bases from J, with 9 bases in between. The CDR3 spans 13 residues. In germline, CDR1 is SGHRS, CDR2 YFSETQ. The CDR3 DNA reads TGCGCCAGCAGCTCCTCTCCAACCTACGAGCAGTACTTC. Residues: CASSSSPTYEQYF.

This chain uses TRBV6-5 with TRBJ1-5; maybe TRBD1 (5 bases). Looked up from germline, CDR1 is MNHEY and CDR2 is SVGAGI. This CDR3 region has 15 residues. The ends were cut back, 6 bases at V and 7 bases at J, with 19 bases in the middle. CDR3 region: CASRSTQGLGQPQHF. For the CDR3, the DNA is TGTGCCAGCAGGAGTACCCAGGGACTAGGCCAGCCCCAGCATTTT.

This chain links TRBV5-1 with TRBJ2-3; possibly TRBD1 for D (8 bases). Germline V CDR1 and CDR2: SGHRS, YFSETQ. V lost 4 bases, J lost 3 bases, and 15 bases lay in between. The CDR3 consists of 15 residues. The CDR3 DNA reads TGCGCCAGCAGCAACGGACAGGGAGGGACAGATACGCAGTATTTT. Translation gives CASSNGQGGTDTQYF.

The J gene is TRBJ1-1, the V gene TRBV6-1; the match to TRBD1 covers 8 bases. V lost 2 bases, J lost 5 bases, and 4 bases stayed unmatched. CDR1 and CDR2 (germline): MNHNS, SASEGT. The CDR3 loop spans 14 amino acids. The CDR3 here is CASSEKWTGTEAFF. In nucleotides, the CDR3 is TGTGCCAGCAGTGAAAAGTGGACAGGGACTGAAGCTTTCTTT.

The rearrangement links TRBV30 to TRBJ2-1; 8 positions agree with TRBD2. Germline lookup yields CDR1 GTSNPN and CDR2 SVGIG (reference sequence). This CDR3 has 16 amino acids. The V and J ends lost 5 bases and 3 bases, in that order; junction bases with no gene match: 12. In nucleotides, the CDR3 is TGTGCCTGGTCGCCCGGGAGCGGGGGTTTCTACAATGAGCAGTTCTTC. Its translation is CAWSPGSGGFYNEQFF.

The chain links TRBV4-3 to TRBJ2-7; D remains unclear. The CDR3 is 14 amino acids. Trimming took 1 base from V and 2 from J, leaving 9 bases between them. CDR1 is LGHNA, CDR2 YSLEER, per germline. CDR3 coding DNA: TGCGCCAGCAGCCAAGGGGCCGCGCCCTACGAGCAGTACTTC. Its translation is CASSQGAAPYEQYF.

This clone was recorded only once. The rearrangement uses TRBV18 and TRBJ1-6, with a tentative D call TRBD1 (6 bases). The CDR3 extends over 16 amino acids. From germline, CDR1 is KGHSH and CDR2 LQKENI. Deletions cut 1 base from V and 2 bases from J, with 9 bases between. Here the CDR3 DNA reads TGTGCCAGCTCACCACTGGGGGCCCCCTATAATTCACCCCTCCACTTT. Translation gives CASSPLGAPYNSPLHF.

The genes are TRBV6-6 and TRBJ1-5, with no clear D. This CDR3 region has 12 residues. Germline V gives CDR1 MNHNY, CDR2 SVGAGI (reference sequence). The V and J ends lost 8 bases and 0 bases respectively, with 5 bases between them. CDR3 residues: CASRDSNQPQHF. CDR3 in DNA: TGTGCCAGCCGGGATAGCAATCAGCCCCAGCATTTT.

The V and J genes are TRBV13 and TRBJ2-7; 11 bases agree with TRBD2. The CDR3 spans 18 residues. The V gene's germline CDR1 is PRHDT and CDR2 FYEKMQ (reference sequence). V lost 3 bases, J lost 1 base, and 11 bases stayed unmatched. The CDR3 protein is CASSFSGLAGFLSYEQYF. The CDR3, as DNA: TGTGCCAGCAGCTTTTCCGGACTAGCGGGTTTCCTTTCCTACGAGCAGTACTTC.

V is TRBV6-5 and J is TRBJ1-2; D possibly corresponds to TRBD1 (6 bases). The V end lost 1 base, the J end lost 6 bases, and 12 bases lay between the germline ends. Germline loops: CDR1 MNHEY, CDR2 SVGAGI. The CDR3 contains 14 residues. The CDR3 coding sequence is TGTGCCAGCAGTTACTTAGGCAGGGGCGATGGCTACACCTTC. Amino acid sequence: CASSYLGRGDGYTF.

The rearrangement links TRBV18 to TRBJ1-6, with TRBD1 as a possible D gene (6 bases). CDR1 is KGHSH, CDR2 LQKENI, per germline. V was cut by 3 bases and J by 0 bases, with 18 bases left in between. The CDR3 length is 19 residues. CDR3 bases: TGTGCCAGCTCACCCCAGAGGGGGTCGGGGAGCTCCTATAATTCACCCCTCCACTTT. Translated, it gives CASSPQRGSGSSYNSPLHF.

J is TRBJ2-7 and V is TRBV18; maybe TRBD1 (6 bases). This CDR3 has 14 residues. The germline V and J ends were trimmed by 1 base and 0 bases, with 7 bases remaining between them. Germline V gives CDR1 KGHSH, CDR2 LQKENI. The CDR3 sequence: CASSPRDNSYEQYF. CDR3 DNA sequence: TGTGCCAGCTCACCACGGGACAACTCCTACGAGCAGTACTTC.

The chain recombines TRBV5-4 with TRBJ2-1, with D possibly being TRBD1 or TRBD2 (5 bases each). Trimming cost V 0 bases and J 9 bases, with 10 bases left between them. Germline assignment: CDR1 SGHNT and CDR2 YYREEE (reference sequence). This CDR3 region has 13 residues. In nucleotides, the CDR3 is TGTGCCAGCAGCTTGGAGTTGAGGGGTGAGCAGTTCTTC. Its protein is CASSLELRGEQFF.

The rearrangement uses TRBV4-1 and TRBJ2-5, with D unclear. V dropped 1 base and J dropped 5 bases, with 17 bases sitting between them. Germline assignment: CDR1 MGHRA and CDR2 YSYEKL. This CDR3 spans 16 amino acids. For the CDR3, the DNA is TGCGCCAGCAGCCAAGGCCCCAGGCCCGGAGCGGAGACCCAGTACTTC. Translating it yields CASSQGPRPGAETQYF.

The V and J genes are TRBV4-1 and TRBJ2-7; 11 nucleotides agree with TRBD2. With V trimmed by 4 bases and J by 4 bases, 9 bases remained unmatched. This CDR3 has 16 residues. The V gene's germline CDR1 is MGHRA and CDR2 YSYEKL. The CDR3: CASSLYTSGGAYEQYF. The CDR3 DNA follows: TGCGCCAGCAGCCTCTACACTAGCGGGGGAGCATACGAGCAGTACTTC.

This clone was seen just once. CDR3 sequence reads: CASSLASSSDTQYF. The CDR3 nucleotides read TGTGCCAGCAGCTTGGCTTCTAGCTCAGATACGCAGTATTTT. The rearrangement joins TRBV5-6 to TRBJ2-3, with a weak D call TRBD2 (5 bases). The V gene's germline CDR1 is SGHDT and CDR2 YYEEEE. CDR3 length equals 14 residues. V dropped 0 bases and J dropped 4 bases, with 9 bases sitting between them.

CDR3 sequence (DNA): TGTGCCAGTAGTATCGGGGGGACCTCTGGAAACACCATATATTTT. It encodes CASSIGGTSGNTIYF. J is TRBJ1-3 and V is TRBV19, with D perhaps TRBD1 (5 bases). The length of the CDR3 is 15 residues. The ends were cut back, 3 bases at V and 0 bases at J, with 9 bases in the middle. Germline V gene lookup returns CDR1 LNHDA and CDR2 SQIVND (reference sequence). The full variable domain, its missing parts supplied by reference TRBV19 and TRBJ1-3, is DGGITQSPKYLFRKEGQNVTLSCEQNLNHDAMYWYRQDPGQGLRLIYYSQIVNDFQKGDIAEGYSVSREKKESFPLTVTSAQKNPTAFYLCASSIGGTSGNTIYFGEGSWLTVV.

This chain links TRBV6-1 with TRBJ1-4, with 7 bases aligning to TRBD1. Germline V CDR1 and CDR2: MNHNS, SASEGT. V dropped 4 bases and J dropped 5; count of bases not matched to a gene: 4. The CDR3 totals 14 residues. In nucleotides, the CDR3 is TGTGCCAGCAGTGTTGGCAGGGGGAATGAAAAACTGTTTTTT. Residues: CASSVGRGNEKLFF.

The chain joins TRBV12-5 to TRBJ1-1; TRBD1 is a possible D gene (5 bases). V was cut by 0 bases and J by 1 base, with 12 bases left in between. The CDR3 runs 16 residues. Germline CDR1 and CDR2: LGHNT and FRNRAP. The CDR3 spells CASGLVPAGTNTEAFF. CDR3 bases: TGTGCTAGTGGTTTGGTCCCCGCAGGGACGAACACTGAAGCTTTCTTT.

V gene TRBV14 combines with J gene TRBJ2-1; D is undetermined. The CDR3 covers 13 residues. Germline V lookup: CDR1 SGHDN, CDR2 FVKESK. Trimming removed 1 base from V and 5 bases from J, with 6 bases in between. The CDR3 sequence is CASSQVPNNEQFF. The CDR3 region has the DNA TGTGCCAGCAGCCAAGTCCCAAACAATGAGCAGTTCTTC.

The chain couples TRBV7-9 to TRBJ2-7; D gene uncertain. This CDR3 is built from 14 residues. Per germline, CDR1 SEHNR and CDR2 FQNEAQ (reference sequence). V lost 1 base and J 6 bases, leaving 13 bases between the germline ends. The DNA of the CDR3 is TGTGCCAGCAGCTTAGATCCGGGTGTCAGCGAGCAGTACTTC. Protein product: CASSLDPGVSEQYF.

The V call is TRBV11-2, the J call TRBJ2-5; D gene ambiguous. The germline CDR1 and CDR2 sequences are SGHAT and FQNNGV. Trimming shortened V by 3 bases and J by 2 bases, and 7 bases separated the two germline ends. The length of the CDR3 is 13 residues. The CDR3 is CASSFGRQETQYF. The CDR3 region has the DNA TGTGCCAGCAGCTTCGGCAGACAAGAGACCCAGTACTTC.

The chain uses TRBV19 and TRBJ2-6, with TRBD2 matching over 7 bases. This CDR3 has 19 amino acids. J gave up 2 bases and V 5 bases, and 15 bases lay outside the gene matches. From germline, CDR1 is LNHDA and CDR2 SQIVND (reference sequence). This CDR3 is CASSGTRGEAPPGANVLTF. The DNA for the CDR3 is TGTGCCAGTAGTGGGACCCGGGGGGAGGCCCCCCCTGGGGCCAACGTCCTGACTTTC.

This chain uses TRBV4-3 with TRBJ2-4; no definite D call. The CDR3 covers 12 residues. V was shortened by 1 base and J by 6 bases, with 4 bases between the two germline ends. CDR1 is LGHNA, CDR2 YSLEER, per germline. The CDR3 coding sequence is TGCGCCAGCAGCCAAGCGGGAAACATTCAGTACTTC. Amino acids: CASSQAGNIQYF.

CDR3 in amino acids: CASRTRRVTRSGEQYF. The CDR3 nucleotides are TGTGCCAGCAGGACCAGGAGGGTAACCAGGTCCGGCGAGCAGTACTTC. This chain uses TRBV28 with TRBJ2-7; perhaps TRBD2 as D (6 bases). The germline V gene encodes CDR1 MDHEN and CDR2 SYDVKM. The CDR3 has 16 amino acids. V dropped 6 bases and J dropped 6 bases, with 24 bases sitting between them.

This clone was seen once. The chain couples TRBV6-6 to TRBJ1-2; 7 bases are shared with TRBD1. CDR3 size: 15 residues. CDR1 and CDR2 (germline): MNHNY, SVGAGI (reference sequence). J was trimmed by 4 bases and V by 5 bases; bases with no gene match: 10. In DNA, the CDR3 is TGTGCCAGCAGTACCTCGGTAAAGGGGGCCTATGGCTACACCTTC. This codes for CASSTSVKGAYGYTF.

The CDR3 spells CASSIGTTYEQYF. CDR3 nucleotide sequence: TGTGCCAGCAGCATAGGGACCACCTACGAGCAGTACTTC. The V gene is TRBV5-4, the J gene TRBJ2-7; the D gene could be TRBD1 or TRBD2 (5 bases each). Germline-derived CDR1 and CDR2 are SGHNT and YYREEE (reference sequence). The V gene lost 4 bases and the J gene lost 2 bases, with 10 bases spanning the gap. This CDR3 is built from 13 residues.

The CDR3 DNA reads as TGTGCCAGCAGCACATTAGGACAGGCCAGCTACACCTTC. Its protein is CASSTLGQASYTF. J is TRBJ1-2 and V is TRBV6-6, with 7 bases matching TRBD1. After removal of 6 bases from V and 9 bases from J, the junction contained 10 bases not matched to a gene. This CDR3 spans 13 amino acids. Per the germline V gene, CDR1 is MNHNY and CDR2 is SVGAGI (reference sequence).

The V and J genes are TRBV11-2 and TRBJ2-3, with D unclear. The CDR3 totals 12 residues. In germline, CDR1 is SGHAT, CDR2 FQNNGV. The V end lost 0 bases, the J end lost 6 bases, and 4 bases lay between the germline ends. The CDR3: CASSLDGDTQYF. The CDR3 coding sequence is TGTGCCAGCAGCTTAGATGGGGATACGCAGTATTTT. Looking up the rest from reference TRBV11-2 and TRBJ2-3 gives the full variable domain: EAGVAQSPRYKIIEKRQSVAFWCNPISGHATLYWYQQILGQGPKLLIQFQNNGVVDDSQLPKDRFSAERLKGVDSTLKIQPAKLEDSAVYLCASSLDGDTQYFGPGTRLTVL.

The chain uses TRBV11-2 and TRBJ1-2, with no clear D. Trimming removed 1 base at V and 4 bases at J, with 10 bases between. Per the germline V gene, CDR1 is SGHAT and CDR2 is FQNNGV. The CDR3 is 14 residues long. The CDR3 protein is CASSLAPAIYGYTF. The CDR3 DNA sequence: TGTGCCAGCAGCTTAGCGCCAGCCATCTATGGCTACACCTTC.

The rearrangement links TRBV6-1 to TRBJ1-5; D uncertain. Trimming cost V 0 bases and J 11 bases, with 8 bases left between them. Germline V CDR1 and CDR2: MNHNS, SASEGT. This CDR3 comprises 12 residues. CDR3: CASSEARASQHF. Written as DNA, the CDR3 is TGTGCCAGCAGTGAAGCGAGGGCATCCCAGCATTTT.